The clone carrying this TCR beta chain was observed at least ten times. What it binds is not known. The sample is drawn from a study of blood T cells in healthy people across ages. The authors isolated at least 6.5 million PBMCs per sample. Combining a sample-barcoded 5' primer with a J-beta primer mix, a second PCR ran for 7 to 11 cycles. TCRdb fed the 5' RACE reads into MiXCR, producing one record per CDR3 protein. This table has some 900,000 distinct CDR3 sequences, under 35% appearing once. CDR1 LGHNA and CDR2 YSLEER come from the germline V gene. The CDR3 covers 14 residues. Trimming at V came to 4 bases and at J to 8 bases, leaving 6 bases not matched to a gene. General study results and limits: As age increased, TCR beta diversity per million T cells fell in a roughly linear fashion.

The sequencing input was blood. The V and J genes are TRBV4-3 and TRBJ1-2, with TRBD1 identical over 11 bases. This TCR came from a woman of 80 years or more in good health. The CDR3 region is CASSRKGQGDGYTF. The DNA of the CDR3 is TGCGCCAGCAGCCGGAAGGGACAGGGGGACGGCTACACCTTC.